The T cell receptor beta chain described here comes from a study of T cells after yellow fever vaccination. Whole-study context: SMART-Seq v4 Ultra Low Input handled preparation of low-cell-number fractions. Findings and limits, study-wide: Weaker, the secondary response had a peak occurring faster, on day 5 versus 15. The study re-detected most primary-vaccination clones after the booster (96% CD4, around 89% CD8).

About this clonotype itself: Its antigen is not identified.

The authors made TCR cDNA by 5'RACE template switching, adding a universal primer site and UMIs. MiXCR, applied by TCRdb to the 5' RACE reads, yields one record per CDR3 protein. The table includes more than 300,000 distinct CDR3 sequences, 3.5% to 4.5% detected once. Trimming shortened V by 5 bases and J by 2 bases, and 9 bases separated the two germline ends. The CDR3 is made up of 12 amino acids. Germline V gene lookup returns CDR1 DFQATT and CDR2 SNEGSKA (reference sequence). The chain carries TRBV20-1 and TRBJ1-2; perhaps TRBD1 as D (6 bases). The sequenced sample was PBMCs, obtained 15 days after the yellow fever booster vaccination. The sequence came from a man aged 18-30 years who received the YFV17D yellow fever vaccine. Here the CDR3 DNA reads TGCAGTGCTCTCGACAGGAACTATGGCTACACCTTC. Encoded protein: CSALDRNYGYTF.